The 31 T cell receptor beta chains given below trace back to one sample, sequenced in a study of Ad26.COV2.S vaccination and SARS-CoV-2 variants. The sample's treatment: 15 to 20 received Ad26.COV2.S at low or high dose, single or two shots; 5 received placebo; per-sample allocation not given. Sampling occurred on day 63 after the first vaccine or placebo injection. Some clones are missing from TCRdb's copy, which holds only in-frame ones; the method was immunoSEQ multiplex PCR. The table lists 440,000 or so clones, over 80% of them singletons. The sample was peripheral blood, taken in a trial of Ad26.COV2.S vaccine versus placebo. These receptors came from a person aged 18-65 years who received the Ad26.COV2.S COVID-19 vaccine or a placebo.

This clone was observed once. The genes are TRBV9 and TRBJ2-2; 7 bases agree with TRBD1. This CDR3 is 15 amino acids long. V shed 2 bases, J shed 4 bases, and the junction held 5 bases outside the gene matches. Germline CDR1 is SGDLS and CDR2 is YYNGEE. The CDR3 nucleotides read TGTGCCAGCAGCGTTTTACAGGGGAGCACCGGGGAGCTGTTTTTT. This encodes CASSVLQGSTGELFF.

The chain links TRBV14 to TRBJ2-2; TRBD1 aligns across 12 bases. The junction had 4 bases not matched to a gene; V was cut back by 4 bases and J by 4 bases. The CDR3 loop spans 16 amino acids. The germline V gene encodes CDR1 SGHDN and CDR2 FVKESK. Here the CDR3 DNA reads TGTGCCAGCAGCCCTGGGACAGGGGGCAGCACCGGGGAGCTGTTTTTT. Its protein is CASSPGTGGSTGELFF.

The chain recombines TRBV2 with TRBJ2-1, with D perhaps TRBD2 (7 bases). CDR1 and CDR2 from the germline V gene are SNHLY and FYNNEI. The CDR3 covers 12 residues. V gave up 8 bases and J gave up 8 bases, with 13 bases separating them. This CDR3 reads CASRGGGDEQFF. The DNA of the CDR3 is TGTGCCAGCCGTGGAGGGGGGGATGAGCAGTTCTTC.

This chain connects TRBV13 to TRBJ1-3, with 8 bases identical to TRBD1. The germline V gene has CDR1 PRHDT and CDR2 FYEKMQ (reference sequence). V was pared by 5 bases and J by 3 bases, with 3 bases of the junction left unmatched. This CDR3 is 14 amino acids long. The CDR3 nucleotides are TGTGCCAGCAGCCCAGGGACAGGTGGAAACACCATATATTTT. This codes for CASSPGTGGNTIYF.

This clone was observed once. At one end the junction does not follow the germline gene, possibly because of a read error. The CDR3 region has the DNA TGTGCTAGCAGCTTAGGGGAGAGGGGCGTGCAGTACTTC. Translation: CASSLGERGVQYF. The chain uses TRBV7-7 and TRBJ2-7; D may match TRBD1 or TRBD2 (5 bases each). CDR1 is SSHAT and CDR2 is FNYEAQ in the germline V gene (reference sequence). The CDR3 has 13 amino acids.

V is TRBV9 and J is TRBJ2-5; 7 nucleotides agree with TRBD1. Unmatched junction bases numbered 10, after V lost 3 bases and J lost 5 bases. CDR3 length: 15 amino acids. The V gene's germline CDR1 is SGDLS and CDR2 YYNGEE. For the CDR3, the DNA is TGTGCCAGCAGCGCGGGGACAGTGCGAGGGGAGACCCAGTACTTC. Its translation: CASSAGTVRGETQYF.

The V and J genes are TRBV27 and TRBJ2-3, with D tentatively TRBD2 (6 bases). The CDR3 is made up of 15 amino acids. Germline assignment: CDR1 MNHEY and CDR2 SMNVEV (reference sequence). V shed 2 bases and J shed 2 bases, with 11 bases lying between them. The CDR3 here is CASSLLGGFTDTQYF. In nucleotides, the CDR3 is TGTGCCAGCAGTTTACTTGGGGGGTTCACAGATACGCAGTATTTT.

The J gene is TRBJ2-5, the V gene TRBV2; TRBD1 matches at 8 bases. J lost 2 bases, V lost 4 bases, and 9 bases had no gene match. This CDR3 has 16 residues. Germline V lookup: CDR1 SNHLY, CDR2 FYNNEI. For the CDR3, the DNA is TGTGCCAGCAGTGCCCGCGGGGACAGGACGCAAGAGACCCAGTACTTC. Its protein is CASSARGDRTQETQYF.

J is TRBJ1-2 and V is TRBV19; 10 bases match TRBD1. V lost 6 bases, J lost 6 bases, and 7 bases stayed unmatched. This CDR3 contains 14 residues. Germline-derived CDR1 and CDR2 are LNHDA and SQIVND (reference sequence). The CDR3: CASRGDRGLNGYTF. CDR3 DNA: TGTGCCAGTAGAGGAGACAGGGGGCTTAATGGCTACACCTTC.

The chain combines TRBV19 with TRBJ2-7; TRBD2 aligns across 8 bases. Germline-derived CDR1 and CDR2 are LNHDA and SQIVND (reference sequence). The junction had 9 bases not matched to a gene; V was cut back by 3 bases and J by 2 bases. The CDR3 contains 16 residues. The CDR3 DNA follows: TGTGCCAGTAGTATTGCGGGGGGCTGGCAAACCTACGAGCAGTACTTC. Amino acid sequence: CASSIAGGWQTYEQYF.

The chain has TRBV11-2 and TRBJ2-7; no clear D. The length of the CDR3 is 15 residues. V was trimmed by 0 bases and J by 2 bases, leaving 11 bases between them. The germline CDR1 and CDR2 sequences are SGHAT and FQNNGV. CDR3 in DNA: TGTGCCAGCAGCTTAGATAGCTACAGAGCCTACGAGCAGTACTTC. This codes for CASSLDSYRAYEQYF.

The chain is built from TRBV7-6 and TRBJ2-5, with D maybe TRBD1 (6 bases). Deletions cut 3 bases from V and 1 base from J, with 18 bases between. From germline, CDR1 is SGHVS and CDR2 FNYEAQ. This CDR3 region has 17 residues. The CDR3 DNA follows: TGTGCCAGCAGCTTTAGCCTCCAGACAGGTTCCCAAGAGACCCAGTACTTC. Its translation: CASSFSLQTGSQETQYF.

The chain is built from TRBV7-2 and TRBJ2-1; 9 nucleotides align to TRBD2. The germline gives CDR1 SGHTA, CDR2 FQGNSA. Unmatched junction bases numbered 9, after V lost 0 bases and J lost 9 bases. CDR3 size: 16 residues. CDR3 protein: CASSLALTSGRSEQFF. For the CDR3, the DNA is TGTGCCAGCAGCTTAGCGCTAACTAGCGGGCGTAGTGAGCAGTTCTTC.

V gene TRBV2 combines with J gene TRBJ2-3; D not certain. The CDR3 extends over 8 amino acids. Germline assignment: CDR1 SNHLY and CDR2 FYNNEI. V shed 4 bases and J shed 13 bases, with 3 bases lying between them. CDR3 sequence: CASSVKYF. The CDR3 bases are TGTGCCAGCAGTGTGAAGTATTTT. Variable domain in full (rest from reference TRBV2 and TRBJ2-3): EPEVTQTPSHQVTQMGQEVILRCVPISNHLYFYWYRQILGQKVEFLVSFYNNEISEKSEIFDDQFSVERPDGSNFTLKIRSTKLEDSAMYFCASSVKYFGPGTRLTVL.

CDR3 protein: CASSFTTGLDEKLFF. The CDR3 nucleotides are TGTGCCAGCAGCTTCACGACAGGGTTGGATGAAAAACTGTTTTTT. V and J are TRBV9 and TRBJ1-4; TRBD1 agrees at 7 bases. J lost 6 bases, V lost 4 bases, and 9 bases had no gene match. Germline-derived CDR1 and CDR2 are SGDLS and YYNGEE. The CDR3 spans 15 residues.

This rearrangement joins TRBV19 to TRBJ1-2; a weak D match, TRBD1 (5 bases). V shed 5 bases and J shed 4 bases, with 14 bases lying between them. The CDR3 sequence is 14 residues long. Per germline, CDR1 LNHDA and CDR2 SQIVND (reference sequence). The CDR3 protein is CASSSRQLIYGYTF. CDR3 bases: TGTGCCAGTAGTTCCAGACAGCTTATCTATGGCTACACCTTC.

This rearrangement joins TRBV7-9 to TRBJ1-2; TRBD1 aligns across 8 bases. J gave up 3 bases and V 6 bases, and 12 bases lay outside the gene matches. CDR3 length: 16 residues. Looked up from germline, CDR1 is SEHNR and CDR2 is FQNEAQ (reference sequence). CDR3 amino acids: CASRPRPGGQDYGYTF. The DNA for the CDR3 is TGTGCCAGCAGACCCCGGCCAGGGGGCCAGGACTATGGCTACACCTTC.

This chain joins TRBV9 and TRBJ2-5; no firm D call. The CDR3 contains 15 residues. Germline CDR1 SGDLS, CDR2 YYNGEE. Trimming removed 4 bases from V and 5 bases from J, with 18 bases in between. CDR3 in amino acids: CASSTTLRVEETQYF. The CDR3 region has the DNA TGTGCCAGCAGCACGACCCTTCGGGTTGAGGAGACCCAGTACTTC.

This CDR3 is CASSLMAEAQETQYF. The CDR3 nucleotides read TGCGCCAGCAGCTTGATGGCAGAAGCCCAAGAGACCCAGTACTTC. This chain uses TRBV5-1 with TRBJ2-5, with unresolved D. Trimming took 1 base from V and 1 from J, leaving 11 bases between them. Germline lookup yields CDR1 SGHRS and CDR2 YFSETQ. This CDR3 spans 15 amino acids.

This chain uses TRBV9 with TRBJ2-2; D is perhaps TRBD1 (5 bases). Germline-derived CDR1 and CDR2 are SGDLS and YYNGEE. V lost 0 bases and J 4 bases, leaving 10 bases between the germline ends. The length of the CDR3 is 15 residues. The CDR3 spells CASSVEAGRTGELFF. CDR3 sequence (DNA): TGTGCCAGCAGCGTAGAGGCAGGGCGCACCGGGGAGCTGTTTTTT.

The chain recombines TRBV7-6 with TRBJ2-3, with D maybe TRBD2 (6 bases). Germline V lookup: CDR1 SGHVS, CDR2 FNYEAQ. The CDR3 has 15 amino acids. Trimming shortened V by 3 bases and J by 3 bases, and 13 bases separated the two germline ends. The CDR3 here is CASSLTSLVTDTQYF. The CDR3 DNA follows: TGTGCCAGCAGCTTGACTAGTTTGGTTACAGATACGCAGTATTTT.

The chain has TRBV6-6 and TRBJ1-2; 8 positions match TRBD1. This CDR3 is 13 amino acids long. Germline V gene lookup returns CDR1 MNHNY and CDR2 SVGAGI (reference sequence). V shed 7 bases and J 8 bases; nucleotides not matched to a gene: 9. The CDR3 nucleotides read TGTGCCAGCACCGGTCGAACAGGGGGAGGCTACACCTTC. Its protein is CASTGRTGGGYTF.

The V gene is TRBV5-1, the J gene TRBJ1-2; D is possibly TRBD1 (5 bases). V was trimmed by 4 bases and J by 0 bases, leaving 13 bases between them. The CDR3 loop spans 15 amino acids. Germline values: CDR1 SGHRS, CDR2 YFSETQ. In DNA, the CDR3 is TGCGCCAGCAGCGTCGGGACCGTTCCTAACTATGGCTACACCTTC. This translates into CASSVGTVPNYGYTF.

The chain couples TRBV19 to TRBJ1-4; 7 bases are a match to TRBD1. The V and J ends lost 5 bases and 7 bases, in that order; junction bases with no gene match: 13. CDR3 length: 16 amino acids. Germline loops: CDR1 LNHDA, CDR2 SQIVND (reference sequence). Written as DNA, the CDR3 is TGTGCCAGTAGTCAAACCCACAGGGGATTAGGTGAAAAACTGTTTTTT. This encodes CASSQTHRGLGEKLFF.

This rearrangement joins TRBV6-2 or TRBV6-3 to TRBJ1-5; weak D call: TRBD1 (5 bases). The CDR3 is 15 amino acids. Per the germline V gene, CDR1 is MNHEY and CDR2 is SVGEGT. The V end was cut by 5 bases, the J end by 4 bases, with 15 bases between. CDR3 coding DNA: TGTGCCAGCAGTCCCTATGGGACGGGAAATCAGCCCCAGCATTTT. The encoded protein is CASSPYGTGNQPQHF.

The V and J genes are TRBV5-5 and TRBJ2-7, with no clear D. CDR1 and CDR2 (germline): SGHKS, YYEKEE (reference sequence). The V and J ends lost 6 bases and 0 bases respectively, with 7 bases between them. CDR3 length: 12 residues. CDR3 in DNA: TGTGCCAGCAACCGATACTCCTACGAGCAGTACTTC. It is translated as CASNRYSYEQYF.

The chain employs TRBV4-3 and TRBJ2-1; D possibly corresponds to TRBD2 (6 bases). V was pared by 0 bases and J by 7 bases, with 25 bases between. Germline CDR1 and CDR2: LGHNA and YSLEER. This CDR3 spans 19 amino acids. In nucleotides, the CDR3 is TGCGCCAGCAGCCAAGAATGGCTAGCTAGCGATCCGGGGCGTAATGAGCAGTTCTTC. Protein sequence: CASSQEWLASDPGRNEQFF.

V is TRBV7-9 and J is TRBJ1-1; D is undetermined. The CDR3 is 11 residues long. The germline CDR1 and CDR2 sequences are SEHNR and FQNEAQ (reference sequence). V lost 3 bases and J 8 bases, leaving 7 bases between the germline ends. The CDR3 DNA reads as TGTGCCAGCAGCTTTCAGCCCGAAGCTTTCTTT. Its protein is CASSFQPEAFF.

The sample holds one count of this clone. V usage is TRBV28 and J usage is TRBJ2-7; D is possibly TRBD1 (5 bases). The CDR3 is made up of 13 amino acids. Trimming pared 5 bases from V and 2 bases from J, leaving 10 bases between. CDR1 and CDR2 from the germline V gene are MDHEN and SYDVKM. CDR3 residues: CASSIYRTYEQYF. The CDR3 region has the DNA TGTGCCAGCAGTATCTACAGGACCTACGAGCAGTACTTC. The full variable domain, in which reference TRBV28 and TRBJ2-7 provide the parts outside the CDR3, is DVKVTQSSRYLVKRTGEKVFLECVQDMDHENMFWYRQDPGLGLRLIYFSYDVKMKEKGDIPEGYSVSREKKERFSLILESASTNQTSMYLCASSIYRTYEQYFGPGTRLTVT.

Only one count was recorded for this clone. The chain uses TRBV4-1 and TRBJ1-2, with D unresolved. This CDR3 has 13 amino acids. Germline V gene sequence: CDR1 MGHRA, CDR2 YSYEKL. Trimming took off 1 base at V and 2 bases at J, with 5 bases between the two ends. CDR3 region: CASSQGPNYGYTF. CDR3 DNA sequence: TGCGCCAGCAGCCAAGGACCCAACTATGGCTACACCTTC.

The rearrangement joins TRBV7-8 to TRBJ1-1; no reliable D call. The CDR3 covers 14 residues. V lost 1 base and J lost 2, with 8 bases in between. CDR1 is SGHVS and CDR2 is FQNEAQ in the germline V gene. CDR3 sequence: CASSLVFKNTEAFF. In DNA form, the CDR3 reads TGTGCCAGCAGCTTAGTATTTAAAAACACTGAAGCTTTCTTT.